Presented here are 23 T cell receptor beta chains from one specimen sequenced in a study of cytomegalovirus exposure and HLA in healthy donors. PCR involved 60 Vbeta and 13 Jbeta primers. TCRdb keeps only in-frame clones here, not all; method: immunoSEQ multiplex PCR. The sample comprises about 150,000 clones, 60% to 85% of which are singletons, and 7% rests with the top ten. Material for sequencing was PBMCs. These receptors were obtained from a man aged 25 to 40 in good health and CMV-seronegative.

The gene calls are TRBV4-2 and TRBJ2-7; 8 positions match TRBD2. This CDR3 is built from 16 residues. With V trimmed by 3 bases and J by 4 bases, 11 bases remained unmatched. Germline V gene lookup returns CDR1 LGHNA and CDR2 YNFKEQ. For the CDR3, the DNA is TGTGCCAGCAGCCAGAGCGGGAGAGTAATCGGGTACGAGCAGTACTTC. It is translated as CASSQSGRVIGYEQYF.

The V gene is TRBV4-2, the J gene TRBJ2-2, with D uncertain. The CDR3 contains 12 residues. Per germline, CDR1 LGHNA and CDR2 YNFKEQ. The V end was cut by 4 bases, the J end by 6 bases, with 6 bases between. The CDR3 bases are TGTGCCAGCAGCCGTACTCCCGGGGAGCTGTTTTTT. Translating gives CASSRTPGELFF.

This clone is a singleton in its sample. This chain uses TRBV6-1 with TRBJ2-7; 9 bases are shared with TRBD2. Germline assignment: CDR1 MNHNS and CDR2 SASEGT. The V gene end was trimmed by 8 bases and the J gene end by 4 bases; junction bases not matched to a gene: 9. This CDR3 has 14 residues. The CDR3 DNA reads TGTGCCAGCGTGCGGGGGGGCCAAAGTTACGAGCAGTACTTC. Translating gives CASVRGGQSYEQYF.

This clone was counted a few times. V and J are TRBV5-1 and TRBJ2-5, with 12 bases matching TRBD1. The V segment lost 3 bases and the J segment 4 bases; nucleotides outside the gene matches: 10. Germline CDR1 and CDR2: SGHRS and YFSETQ. This CDR3 is 17 amino acids long. This CDR3 reads CASSYGTGGSFAETQYF. CDR3 nucleotide sequence: TGCGCCAGCAGCTATGGGACAGGGGGCTCCTTCGCAGAGACCCAGTACTTC.

V usage is TRBV11-3 and J usage is TRBJ2-2; tentative D call: TRBD2 (5 bases). Deletions cut 1 base from V and 3 bases from J, with 15 bases between. The CDR3 is 17 residues long. CDR1 SGHNT and CDR2 YENEEA come from the germline V gene. DNA of the CDR3: TGTGCCAGCAGCTTAGGACCCGGTGTGAGGGACACCGGGGAGCTGTTTTTT. As protein: CASSLGPGVRDTGELFF.

The table lists this clone with a count of one. V and J are TRBV6-5 and TRBJ1-5; TRBD1 matches at 10 bases. Trimming cost V 6 bases and J 4 bases; bases outside gene matches: 6. CDR1 is MNHEY and CDR2 is SVGAGI in the germline V gene. The CDR3 length is 15 residues. In nucleotides, the CDR3 is TGTGCCAGCAGCTCCGGGACAGGGGTAAATCAGCCCCAGCATTTT. Protein: CASSSGTGVNQPQHF.

The CDR3 sequence: CASSQVGGSSYNSPLHF. The CDR3 region has the DNA TGTGCCAGCAGCCAAGTCGGTGGGAGCTCCTATAATTCACCCCTCCACTTT. V is TRBV14 and J is TRBJ1-6; unclear D gene. From germline, CDR1 is SGHDN and CDR2 FVKESK. The CDR3 is 17 amino acids. V lost 1 base and J lost 0, with 10 bases in between.

The rearrangement uses TRBV18 and TRBJ2-5; perhaps TRBD1 as D (5 bases). This CDR3 is 14 amino acids long. Germline V gene sequence: CDR1 KGHSH, CDR2 LQKENI. V gave up 1 base and J gave up 2 bases, with 8 bases separating them. The CDR3 region has the DNA TGTGCCAGCTCACCACAGGGGCCGCAAGAGACCCAGTACTTC. Translating it yields CASSPQGPQETQYF.

CDR3 in DNA: TGTGCCAGCAGTTACTCTCTGGGACAGTCTAACTATGGCTACACCTTC. It is translated as CASSYSLGQSNYGYTF. The chain carries TRBV6-6 and TRBJ1-2; 7 bases are a match to TRBD1. The V gene's germline CDR1 is MNHNY and CDR2 SVGAGI (reference sequence). The V gene end was trimmed by 0 bases and the J gene end by 0 bases; junction bases not matched to a gene: 4. The CDR3 contains 16 residues.

This chain links TRBV28 with TRBJ2-5; 9 positions match TRBD2. The ends lost 2 bases at V and 2 bases at J; junction bases unmatched: 9. The CDR3 spans 17 residues. CDR1 and CDR2 from the germline V gene are MDHEN and SYDVKM. The CDR3 reads CASSLSGSGGLQETQYF. The CDR3 DNA reads TGTGCCAGCAGTTTAAGTGGTAGCGGGGGCCTACAAGAGACCCAGTACTTC.

In its sample, this clone was seen once. The DNA for the CDR3 is TGCGCCAGCAGCTCCCGGACAGCCCAGTCACCCCTCCACTTT. This gives the protein CASSSRTAQSPLHF. This chain links TRBV5-1 with TRBJ1-6; D perhaps matches TRBD1 (6 bases). The length of the CDR3 is 14 residues. Germline CDR1 SGHRS, CDR2 YFSETQ. Trimming took 3 bases from V and 10 from J, leaving 14 bases between them. Drawing the rest from reference TRBV5-1 and TRBJ1-6, the complete variable domain is KAGVTQTPRYLIKTRGQQVTLSCSPISGHRSVSWYQQTPGQGLQFLFEYFSETQRNKGNFPGRFSGRQFSNSRSEMNVSTLELGDSALYLCASSSRTAQSPLHFGNGTRLTVT.

V usage is TRBV5-6 and J usage is TRBJ1-1; TRBD1 matches at 10 bases. J gave up 1 base and V 3 bases, and 9 bases lay outside the gene matches. CDR3 length: 17 residues. Germline CDR1 SGHDT, CDR2 YYEEEE. CDR3 in DNA: TGTGCCAGCAGCTCACCGGGACAGGGGATCAAGAACACTGAAGCTTTCTTT. Translation: CASSSPGQGIKNTEAFF. The variable domain in full, completed from reference TRBV5-6 and TRBJ1-1, reads DAGVTQSPTHLIKTRGQQVTLRCSPKSGHDTVSWYQQALGQGPQFIFQYYEEEERQRGNFPDRFSGHQFPNYSSELNVNALLLGDSALYLCASSSPGQGIKNTEAFFGQGTRLTVV.

The gene calls are TRBV28 and TRBJ1-2; D unresolved. The CDR3 sequence is 15 residues long. V shed 3 bases and J shed 8 bases, with 19 bases lying between them. Germline V gene sequence: CDR1 MDHEN, CDR2 SYDVKM. The CDR3 region has the DNA TGTGCCAGCAGTTTCGGCCTAGAGGGCCCGCAGGGCTACACCTTC. Translation: CASSFGLEGPQGYTF.

The rearrangement links TRBV5-1 to TRBJ2-1; 7 bases map to TRBD1. This CDR3 is built from 16 residues. CDR1 and CDR2 (germline): SGHRS, YFSETQ. J was trimmed by 12 bases and V by 4 bases; bases with no gene match: 19. The CDR3 protein is CASSDRRQGGIATQFF. CDR3 in DNA: TGCGCCAGCAGCGATAGAAGACAGGGTGGTATAGCGACGCAGTTCTTC.

This clone was seen a handful of times. In DNA form, the CDR3 reads TGTGCCAGCAGCCAGGGACAGTTGGGAGCTTTCTTT. Its protein is CASSQGQLGAFF. V and J are TRBV14 and TRBJ1-1, with 7 bases fitting TRBD1. Germline-derived CDR1 and CDR2 are SGHDN and FVKESK. V lost 3 bases and J lost 10; bases outside the gene matches: 5. There are 12 residues in the CDR3. Looking up the rest from reference TRBV14 and TRBJ1-1 gives the full variable domain: EAGVTQFPSHSVIEKGQTVTLRCDPISGHDNLYWYRRVMGKEIKFLLHFVKESKQDESGMPNNRFLAERTGGTYSTLKVQPAELEDSGVYFCASSQGQLGAFFGQGTRLTVV.

Only one count was recorded for this clone. CDR3 coding DNA: TGTGCCACCAGCGGTACAGCACACTCTGGGGCCAACGTCCTGACTTTC. This codes for CATSGTAHSGANVLTF. The V gene is TRBV15, the J gene TRBJ2-6, with D unclear. The CDR3 has 16 residues. Trimming shortened V by 5 bases and J by 0 bases, and 11 bases separated the two germline ends. Germline CDR1 and CDR2: LNHNV and YYDKDF (reference sequence).

DNA for the CDR3: TGTGCCAGCATTCTTAGCGGGTCCACAGATACGCAGTATTTT. As protein: CASILSGSTDTQYF. This sequence joins TRBV6-6 and TRBJ2-3; 7 nucleotides line up with TRBD2. Germline V gene data show CDR1 as MNHNY and CDR2 as SVGAGI (reference sequence). The CDR3 loop spans 14 amino acids. V dropped 7 bases and J dropped 2; count of bases not matched to a gene: 6.

This chain uses TRBV5-1 with TRBJ2-7, with 9 bases identical to TRBD2. This CDR3 spans 19 amino acids. V was clipped by 1 base and J by 0 bases; unmatched bases: 14. Germline assignment: CDR1 SGHRS and CDR2 YFSETQ. DNA of the CDR3: TGCGCCAGCAGCTTGAGGGTAGCGGGAGTGCATTCGAGCTCCTACGAGCAGTACTTC. Amino acids: CASSLRVAGVHSSSYEQYF.

This chain links TRBV10-1 with TRBJ2-5; 8 bases align to TRBD1. Matching the DNA end better, TRBJ2-7 makes the J call doubtful. The CDR3 extends over 15 amino acids. Germline V gives CDR1 WNHNN, CDR2 SYGVQD (reference sequence). For the CDR3, the DNA is TGCGCCAGCAGTGGGGACAGGAAGCCTCCCTACGAGCAGTACTTC. It translates to CASSGDRKPPYEQYF.

This clone has only a few counts. The chain joins TRBV10-3 to TRBJ2-1, with TRBD2 matching 8 bases. The CDR3 consists of 14 residues. Germline V gene sequence: CDR1 ENHRY, CDR2 SYGVKD. The ends lost 4 bases at V and 7 bases at J; junction bases unmatched: 6. CDR3 bases: TGTGCCATCAGTGTCGAGACTAGCGTTAATGAGCAGTTCTTC. Translation gives CAISVETSVNEQFF.

This chain connects TRBV6-6 to TRBJ2-2; 8 positions match TRBD2. This CDR3 has 14 amino acids. Germline V gene data show CDR1 as MNHNY and CDR2 as SVGAGI (reference sequence). Losses at the gene ends were 6 bases for V and 3 bases for J; bases not matched to a gene: 3. Here the CDR3 reads CASSGGGHTGELFF. DNA of the CDR3: TGTGCCAGCAGCGGGGGGGGCCACACCGGGGAGCTGTTTTTT.

V gene TRBV5-1 combines with J gene TRBJ2-5; possibly TRBD1 for D (6 bases). The CDR3 is made up of 14 amino acids. Looked up from germline, CDR1 is SGHRS and CDR2 is YFSETQ. V lost 3 bases and J 2 bases, leaving 11 bases between the germline ends. As DNA, the CDR3 is TGCGCCAGCAGCTGGGGGCAGAATCAAGAGACCCAGTACTTC. It translates to CASSWGQNQETQYF.

The chain uses TRBV25-1 and TRBJ1-1; tentatively, D is TRBD1 (5 bases). The CDR3 has 15 amino acids. Germline loops: CDR1 MGHDK, CDR2 SYGVNS. The V gene lost 3 bases and the J gene lost 2 bases, with 13 bases spanning the gap. CDR3 in amino acids: CASSDRQKINTEAFF. CDR3 nucleotides: TGTGCCAGCAGTGACCGACAGAAAATTAACACTGAAGCTTTCTTT.